This T cell receptor beta chain was retrieved from a study of shared clonotypes between healthy human individuals. Points from the study as a whole: Against clonotypes common to all four donors, non-shared ones had lower generation probabilities. In having few donors, the study represented limited genetic and exposure-history diversity.

For this clone: Its cognate antigen is unknown.

The method was immunoSEQ multiplex PCR; TCRdb's version includes in-frame clones alone and lacks a portion of them. The sample holds hundreds of thousands of clones, less than 80% seen once. The sample comprised memory CD4+ T cells sorted from blood. Subset indicated: CD45RA-negative fraction. The source of this sequence is a woman in her 30s in good health.

CDR3 DNA sequence: TGCGCCAGCAGCCCGGATGGGGTTTATTCTGGAAACACCATATATTTT. Protein sequence: CASSPDGVYSGNTIYF. The chain links TRBV5-1 to TRBJ1-3; D is ambiguous. Germline CDR1 reads SGHRS; CDR2 reads YFSETQ. The V end lost 4 bases, the J end lost 1 base, and 15 bases lay between the germline ends. The CDR3 is made up of 16 amino acids.